This record concerns one TCR beta chain sequence. This entry is derived from a study of blood T cell repertoires in COVID-19. The overall study: Specimens from acute and convalescent COVID-19 originated in the United States, Italy and Spain.

Trimming took off 10 bases at V and 1 base at J, with 10 bases between the two ends. CDR3 length: 12 residues. Libraries were prepared by immunoSEQ multiplex PCR; TCRdb keeps only in-frame clonotypes and omits some of them. The sample has around 310,000 clones, over 80% seen once; the top ten hold about 5%. In terms of age and location, participants ranged from about 18 to 95 years and lived in around 22 US areas. Two negative PCRs, clearance, or symptom resolution had been documented for recovered Cohort 3 donors. This receptor was taken from a man aged 25-45 years who had recovered from COVID-19. This chain links TRBV12-3 or TRBV12-4 with TRBJ1-1, with TRBD1 as a possible D gene (5 bases). The sample comprised PBMCs or T cells enriched from blood (not recorded which). The chain's CDR3 is CATGGGNTEAFF. The CDR3 nucleotides are TGTGCCACCGGGGGAGGGAACACTGAAGCTTTCTTT.